This TCR beta chain was found in a study of regulatory T cells in long-lasting Graves disease. For TCR beta, libraries came from iRepertoire HTBI primers and Arm-PCR of CDR3 regions. TCRdb passed the multiplex PCR reads through MiXCR, listing each CDR3 protein once. The table lists 700,000 or so distinct CDR3 sequences, 25% to 35% of them singletons. The ends were cut back, 3 bases at V and 11 bases at J, with 22 bases in the middle. Germline CDR1 reads KGHSH; CDR2 reads LQKENI. The CDR3 runs to 16 residues. This clonotype has just a few counts. The time point: persistent/refractory GD, antithyroid drugs over 5 years with positive TRAb. Extracted RNA from PBMCs served as the source of the TCR library.

Here the sequenced sample was peripheral blood mononuclear cells (PBMCs), taken when the disease was refractory, from a patient treated with antithyroid drugs. J is TRBJ1-4 and V is TRBV18; no reliable D call. This TCR was recovered from a female donor with Graves disease. The CDR3 sequence: CASSPPSPGPKGKLFF. For the CDR3, the DNA is TGTGCCAGCTCACCTCCAAGTCCGGGCCCTAAAGGGAAACTGTTTTTT.